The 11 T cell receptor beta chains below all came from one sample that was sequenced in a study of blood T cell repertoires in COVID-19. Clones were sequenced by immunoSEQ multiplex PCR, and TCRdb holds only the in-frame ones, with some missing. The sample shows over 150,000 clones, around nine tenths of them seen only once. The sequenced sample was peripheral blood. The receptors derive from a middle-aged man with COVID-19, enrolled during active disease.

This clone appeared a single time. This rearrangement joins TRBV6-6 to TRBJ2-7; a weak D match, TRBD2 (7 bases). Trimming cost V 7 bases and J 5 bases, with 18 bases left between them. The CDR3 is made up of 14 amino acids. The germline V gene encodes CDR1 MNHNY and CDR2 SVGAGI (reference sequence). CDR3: CASKKGGGQDEQYF. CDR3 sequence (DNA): TGTGCCAGCAAAAAAGGGGGGGGCCAAGACGAGCAGTACTTC.

The CDR3 DNA follows: TGCGCCAGCAGCTTCGGGACAGGGGGAAACACCATATATTTT. This sequence encodes CASSFGTGGNTIYF. The V and J genes are TRBV5-1 and TRBJ1-3; 9 nucleotides align to TRBD1. This CDR3 has 14 amino acids. V dropped 2 bases and J dropped 4; count of bases not matched to a gene: 1. Germline V gives CDR1 SGHRS, CDR2 YFSETQ.

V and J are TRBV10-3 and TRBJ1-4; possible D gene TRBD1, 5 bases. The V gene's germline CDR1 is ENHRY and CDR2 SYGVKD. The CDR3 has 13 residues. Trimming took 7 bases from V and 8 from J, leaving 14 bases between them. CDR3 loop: CAIKGEGAEKLFF. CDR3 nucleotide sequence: TGTGCCATCAAAGGGGAGGGCGCAGAAAAACTGTTTTTT.

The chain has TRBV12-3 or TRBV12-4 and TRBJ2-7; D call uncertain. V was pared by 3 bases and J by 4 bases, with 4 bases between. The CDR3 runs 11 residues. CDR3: CASSFLYEQYF. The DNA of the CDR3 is TGTGCCAGCAGTTTCTTATACGAGCAGTACTTC.

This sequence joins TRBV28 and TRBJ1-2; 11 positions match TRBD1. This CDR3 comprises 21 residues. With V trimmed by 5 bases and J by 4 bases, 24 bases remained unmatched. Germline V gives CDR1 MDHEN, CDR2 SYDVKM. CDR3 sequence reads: CASSKGFSFFPKDRGLYGYTF. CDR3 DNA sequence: TGTGCCAGCAGTAAAGGCTTTTCCTTCTTCCCCAAGGACAGGGGGCTCTATGGCTACACCTTC.

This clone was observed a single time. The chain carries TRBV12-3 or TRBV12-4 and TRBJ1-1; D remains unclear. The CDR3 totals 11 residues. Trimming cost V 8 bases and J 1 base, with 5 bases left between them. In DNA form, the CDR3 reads TGTGCCAGCCGGAGGAACACTGAAGCTTTCTTT. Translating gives CASRRNTEAFF.

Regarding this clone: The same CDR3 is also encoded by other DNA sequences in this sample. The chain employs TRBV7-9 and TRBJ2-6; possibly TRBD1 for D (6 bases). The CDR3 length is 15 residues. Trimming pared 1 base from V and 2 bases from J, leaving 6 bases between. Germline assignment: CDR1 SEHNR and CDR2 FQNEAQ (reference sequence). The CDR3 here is CASSLEGAGANVLTF. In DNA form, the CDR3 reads TGTGCCAGCAGCTTAGAGGGGGCTGGGGCCAACGTCCTGACTTTC.

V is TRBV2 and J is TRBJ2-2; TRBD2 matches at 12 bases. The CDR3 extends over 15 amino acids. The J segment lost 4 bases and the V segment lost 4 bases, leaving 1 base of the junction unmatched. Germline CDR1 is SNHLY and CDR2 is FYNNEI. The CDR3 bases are TGTGCCAGCAGTGCGGGACTAGCGGGCACCGGGGAGCTGTTTTTT. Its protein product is CASSAGLAGTGELFF.

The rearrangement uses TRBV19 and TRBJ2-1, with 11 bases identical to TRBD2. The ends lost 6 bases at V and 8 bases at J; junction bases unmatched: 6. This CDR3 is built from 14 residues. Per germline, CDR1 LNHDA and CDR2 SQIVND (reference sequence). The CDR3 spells CASSPGTSGYEQFF. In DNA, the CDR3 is TGTGCCAGTAGCCCCGGGACTAGCGGTTATGAGCAGTTCTTC.

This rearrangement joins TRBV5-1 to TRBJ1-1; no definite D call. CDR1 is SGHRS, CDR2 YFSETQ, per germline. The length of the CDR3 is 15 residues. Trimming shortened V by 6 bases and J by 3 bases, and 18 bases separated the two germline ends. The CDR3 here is CASNPTGSEDTEAFF. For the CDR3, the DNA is TGCGCCAGCAACCCGACGGGTTCGGAGGACACTGAAGCTTTCTTT.

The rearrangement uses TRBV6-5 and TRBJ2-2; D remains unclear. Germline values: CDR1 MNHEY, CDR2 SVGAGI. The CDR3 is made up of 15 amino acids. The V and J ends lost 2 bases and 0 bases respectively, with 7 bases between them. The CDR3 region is CASSYLRANTGELFF. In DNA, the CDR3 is TGTGCCAGCAGTTACCTTCGAGCGAACACCGGGGAGCTGTTTTTT.